One and the same sample provided the 13 T cell receptor beta chains below, sequenced in a study of cytomegalovirus exposure and HLA in healthy donors. Researchers ran the PCR with 60 Vbeta and 13 Jbeta primers. Repertoires were generated with immunoSEQ multiplex PCR, while TCRdb's copy carries only in-frame clones and drops some. Recorded for this sample: tens of thousands of clones. The sequencing sample was made of PBMCs. Receptor source: a male donor in good health and CMV-seronegative.

The genes are TRBV7-2 and TRBJ2-5; 16 nucleotides align to TRBD2. The germline V gene has CDR1 SGHTA and CDR2 FQGNSA. This CDR3 contains 17 residues. Trimming took 5 bases from V and 5 from J; bases not matched to a gene: 8. CDR3 amino acids: CASSPGTSGGGGETQYF. CDR3 in DNA: TGTGCCAGCAGCCCCGGGACTAGCGGGGGGGGCGGGGAGACCCAGTACTTC. The full variable domain, with the rest looked up from reference TRBV7-2 and TRBJ2-5, is GAGVSQSPSNKVTEKGKDVELRCDPISGHTALYWYRQSLGQGLEFLIYFQGNSAPDKSGLPSDRFSAERTGGSVSTLTIQRTQQEDSAVYLCASSPGTSGGGGETQYFGPGTRLLVL.

This chain uses TRBV4-3 with TRBJ1-1, with 8 bases aligning to TRBD1. Germline V lookup: CDR1 LGHNA, CDR2 YSLEER. V was pared by 1 base and J by 6 bases, with 4 bases of the junction left unmatched. This CDR3 spans 14 amino acids. The CDR3 loop is CASSQGQGRPEAFF. The CDR3 region has the DNA TGCGCCAGCAGCCAAGGACAGGGGAGGCCTGAAGCTTTCTTT.

The chain employs TRBV30 and TRBJ1-1, with D possibly matching TRBD1 (6 bases). V lost 0 bases and J lost 1, with 9 bases in between. CDR3 length: 14 residues. Looked up from germline, CDR1 is GTSNPN and CDR2 is SVGIG (reference sequence). The CDR3: CAWSVLQGNTEAFF. The DNA of the CDR3 is TGTGCCTGGAGTGTGTTACAGGGGAACACTGAAGCTTTCTTT.

The rearrangement uses TRBV18 and TRBJ2-7, with D uncertain. V shed 2 bases and J shed 1 base, with 6 bases lying between them. The length of the CDR3 is 13 residues. Per germline, CDR1 KGHSH and CDR2 LQKENI. CDR3 region: CASSPAGSYEQYF. Here the CDR3 DNA reads TGTGCCAGCTCACCAGCAGGATCCTACGAGCAGTACTTC. Full variable domain (rest looked up from reference TRBV18 and TRBJ2-7): NAGVMQNPRHLVRRRGQEARLRCSPMKGHSHVYWYRQLPEEGLKFMVYLQKENIIDESGMPKERFSAEFPKEGPSILRIQQVVRGDSAAYFCASSPAGSYEQYFGPGTRLTVT.

CDR3 residues: CASSPRTTNTEAFF. CDR3 nucleotide sequence: TGTGCCAGCTCACCACGGACAACGAACACTGAAGCTTTCTTT. The rearrangement uses TRBV18 and TRBJ1-1; weak D call: TRBD1 (5 bases). Germline V lookup: CDR1 KGHSH, CDR2 LQKENI. With 1 base removed from V and 1 base from J, the gap between germline ends came to 7 bases. The CDR3 runs 14 residues.

J is TRBJ1-2 and V is TRBV18, with 8 bases identical to TRBD1. V gave up 3 bases and J gave up 4 bases; unmatched junction bases: 7. CDR1 is KGHSH and CDR2 is LQKENI in the germline V gene. This CDR3 is built from 15 residues. The CDR3 nucleotides read TGTGCCAGCTCACCGGACAGGGCTTCCTCCTATGGCTACACCTTC. Translated: CASSPDRASSYGYTF. Full variable domain (outside the CDR3, taken from reference TRBV18 and TRBJ1-2): NAGVMQNPRHLVRRRGQEARLRCSPMKGHSHVYWYRQLPEEGLKFMVYLQKENIIDESGMPKERFSAEFPKEGPSILRIQQVVRGDSAAYFCASSPDRASSYGYTFGSGTRLTVV.

The chain's CDR3 is CASTPGHLSYEQYF. CDR3 nucleotide sequence: TGTGCCAGCACCCCGGGACACCTCTCCTACGAGCAGTACTTC. This chain links TRBV11-2 with TRBJ2-7; D may be TRBD1 (6 bases). Germline lookup yields CDR1 SGHAT and CDR2 FQNNGV. V lost 7 bases and J lost 0, with 13 bases in between. The CDR3 has 14 amino acids.

The J gene is TRBJ2-3, the V gene TRBV29-1; 8 nucleotides agree with TRBD2. CDR1 and CDR2 (germline): SQVTM, ANQGSEA. The CDR3 has 14 amino acids. The CDR3, as DNA: TGCAGGGCCTCCTTAGCGGGAAGCACAGATACGCAGTATTTT. This translates into CRASLAGSTDTQYF.

By frequency, this clone is medium-sized. This rearrangement joins TRBV4-2 to TRBJ2-7, with 7 bases that match TRBD1. CDR3 length: 14 residues. J was trimmed by 6 bases and V by 0 bases; bases with no gene match: 5. Germline V gene sequence: CDR1 LGHNA, CDR2 YNFKEQ. This CDR3 is CASSQEFSGGEQYF. In DNA form, the CDR3 reads TGTGCCAGCAGCCAAGAGTTCTCAGGGGGCGAGCAGTACTTC.

This sequence joins TRBV28 and TRBJ1-1, with D possibly being TRBD1 (5 bases). Germline CDR1 is MDHEN and CDR2 is SYDVKM. CDR3 size: 16 residues. Trimming left V 11 bases short and J 1 base short, with 23 bases between. The CDR3 protein is CAALPQGSRANTEAFF. CDR3 bases: TGTGCCGCTCTTCCTCAGGGCTCTCGGGCGAACACTGAAGCTTTCTTT. Full variable domain (rest looked up from reference TRBV28 and TRBJ1-1): DVKVTQSSRYLVKRTGEKVFLECVQDMDHENMFWYRQDPGLGLRLIYFSYDVKMKEKGDIPEGYSVSREKKERFSLILESASTNQTSMYLCAALPQGSRANTEAFFGQGTRLTVV.

J is TRBJ2-7 and V is TRBV7-9; the match to TRBD1 covers 11 bases. V was clipped by 0 bases and J by 2 bases; unmatched bases: 0. The CDR3 is 15 amino acids. The germline gives CDR1 SEHNR, CDR2 FQNEAQ (reference sequence). The CDR3 DNA sequence: TGTGCCAGCAGCTTAGCGGGACAGGGGGCCTACGAGCAGTACTTC. This encodes CASSLAGQGAYEQYF. The variable domain in full, completed from reference TRBV7-9 and TRBJ2-7, reads DTGVSQNPRHKITKRGQNVTFRCDPISEHNRLYWYRQTLGQGPEFLTYFQNEAQLEKSRLLSDRFSAERPKGSFSTLEIQRTEQGDSAMYLCASSLAGQGAYEQYFGPGTRLTVT.

The V gene is TRBV29-1, the J gene TRBJ2-1; 14 bases map to TRBD2. CDR1 is SQVTM and CDR2 is ANQGSEA in the germline V gene. CDR3 size: 13 residues. V gave up 7 bases and J gave up 9 bases; unmatched junction bases: 5. CDR3 amino acids: CSGGLAGAAEQFF. The CDR3, as DNA: TGCAGCGGGGGACTAGCGGGAGCTGCTGAGCAGTTCTTC.

The chain combines TRBV5-1 with TRBJ2-4; TRBD1 matches at 9 bases. Germline lookup yields CDR1 SGHRS and CDR2 YFSETQ. V trimming: 4 bases; J trimming: 7 bases; junction bases outside the gene matches: 6. The CDR3 totals 14 residues. CDR3 sequence reads: CASSTQGAGNIQYF. The CDR3 DNA reads TGCGCCAGCAGCACACAGGGGGCTGGGAACATTCAGTACTTC. The variable domain in full, completed from reference TRBV5-1 and TRBJ2-4, reads KAGVTQTPRYLIKTRGQQVTLSCSPISGHRSVSWYQQTPGQGLQFLFEYFSETQRNKGNFPGRFSGRQFSNSRSEMNVSTLELGDSALYLCASSTQGAGNIQYFGAGTRLSVL.